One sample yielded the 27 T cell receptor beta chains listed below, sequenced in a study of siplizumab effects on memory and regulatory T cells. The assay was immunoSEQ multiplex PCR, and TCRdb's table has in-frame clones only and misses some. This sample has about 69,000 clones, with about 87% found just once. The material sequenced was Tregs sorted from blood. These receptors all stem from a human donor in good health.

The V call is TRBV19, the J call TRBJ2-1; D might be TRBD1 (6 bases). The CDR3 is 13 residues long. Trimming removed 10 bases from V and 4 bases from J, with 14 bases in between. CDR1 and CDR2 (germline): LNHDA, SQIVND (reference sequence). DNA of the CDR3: TGTGCCACGGGCGAACAGGGATACAATGAGCAGTTCTTC. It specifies CATGEQGYNEQFF.

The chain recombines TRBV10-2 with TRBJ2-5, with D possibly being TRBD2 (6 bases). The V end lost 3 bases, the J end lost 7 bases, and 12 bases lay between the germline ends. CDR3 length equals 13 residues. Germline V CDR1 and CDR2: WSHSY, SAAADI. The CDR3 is CASSDGGLATQYF. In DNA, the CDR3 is TGCGCCAGCAGTGATGGAGGGTTAGCGACCCAGTACTTC.

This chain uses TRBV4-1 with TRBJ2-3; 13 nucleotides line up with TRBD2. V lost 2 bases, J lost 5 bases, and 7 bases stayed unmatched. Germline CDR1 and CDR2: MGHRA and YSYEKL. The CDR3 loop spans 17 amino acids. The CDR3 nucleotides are TGCGCCAGCAGCCAAACTAGCGGGAGGGCCCTCGGAGATACGCAGTATTTT. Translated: CASSQTSGRALGDTQYF.

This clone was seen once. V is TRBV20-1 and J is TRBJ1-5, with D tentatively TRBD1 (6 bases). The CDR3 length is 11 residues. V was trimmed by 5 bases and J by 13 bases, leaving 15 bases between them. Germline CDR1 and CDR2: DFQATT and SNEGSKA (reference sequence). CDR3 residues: CSAGQRDTQHF. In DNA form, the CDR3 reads TGCAGTGCTGGACAAAGGGACACACAGCATTTT.

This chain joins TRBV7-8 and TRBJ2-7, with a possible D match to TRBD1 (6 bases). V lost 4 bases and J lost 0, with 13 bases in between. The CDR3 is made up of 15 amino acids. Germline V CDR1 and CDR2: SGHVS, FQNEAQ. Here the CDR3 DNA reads TGTGCCAGCAGCTCCCCCTGGGGGCTCTCCTACGAGCAGTACTTC. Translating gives CASSSPWGLSYEQYF. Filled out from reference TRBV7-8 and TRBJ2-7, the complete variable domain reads GAGVSQSPRYKVAKRGQDVALRCDPISGHVSLFWYQQALGQGPEFLTYFQNEAQLDKSGLPSDRFFAERPEGSVSTLKIQRTQQEDSAVYLCASSSPWGLSYEQYFGPGTRLTVT.

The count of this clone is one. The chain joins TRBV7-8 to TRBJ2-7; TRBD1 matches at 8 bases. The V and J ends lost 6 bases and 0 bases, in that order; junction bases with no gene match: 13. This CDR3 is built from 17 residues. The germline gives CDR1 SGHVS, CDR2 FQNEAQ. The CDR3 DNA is TGTGCCAGCAGACTTATGGTAGGAACAGGGGGCTCCTACGAGCAGTACTTC. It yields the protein CASRLMVGTGGSYEQYF.

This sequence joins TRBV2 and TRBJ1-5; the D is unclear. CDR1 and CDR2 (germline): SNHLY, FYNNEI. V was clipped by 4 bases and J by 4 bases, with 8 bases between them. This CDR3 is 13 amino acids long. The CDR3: CASSVGRNQPQHF. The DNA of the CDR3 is TGTGCCAGCAGTGTAGGTCGGAATCAGCCCCAGCATTTT.

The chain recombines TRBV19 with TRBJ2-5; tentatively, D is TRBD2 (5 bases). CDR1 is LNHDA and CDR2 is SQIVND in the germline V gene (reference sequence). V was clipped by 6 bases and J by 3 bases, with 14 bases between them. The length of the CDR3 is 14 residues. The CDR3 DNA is TGTGCCAGTAGCGGGATAGGGAACGAAGAGACCCAGTACTTC. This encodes CASSGIGNEETQYF.

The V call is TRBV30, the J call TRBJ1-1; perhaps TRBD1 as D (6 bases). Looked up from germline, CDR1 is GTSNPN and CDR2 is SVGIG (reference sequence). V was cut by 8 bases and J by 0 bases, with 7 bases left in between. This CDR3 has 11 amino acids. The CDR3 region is CAHRVNTEAFF. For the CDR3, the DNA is TGTGCCCACAGGGTGAACACTGAAGCTTTCTTT.

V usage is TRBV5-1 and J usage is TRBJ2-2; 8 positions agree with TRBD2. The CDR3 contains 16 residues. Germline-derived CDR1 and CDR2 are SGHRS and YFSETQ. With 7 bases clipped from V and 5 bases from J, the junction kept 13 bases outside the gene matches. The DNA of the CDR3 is TGCGCCAGCTTCGGGGGAGCGGGAGCCGGTACCGGGGAGCTGTTTTTT. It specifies CASFGGAGAGTGELFF. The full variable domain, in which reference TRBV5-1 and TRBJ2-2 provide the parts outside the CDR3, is KAGVTQTPRYLIKTRGQQVTLSCSPISGHRSVSWYQQTPGQGLQFLFEYFSETQRNKGNFPGRFSGRQFSNSRSEMNVSTLELGDSALYLCASFGGAGAGTGELFFGEGSRLTVL.

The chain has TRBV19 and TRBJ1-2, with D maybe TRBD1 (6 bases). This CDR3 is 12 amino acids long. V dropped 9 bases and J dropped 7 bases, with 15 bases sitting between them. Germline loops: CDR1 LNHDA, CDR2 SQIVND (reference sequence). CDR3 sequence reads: CASSRGLGGYTF. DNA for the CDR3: TGTGCCAGCAGTCGGGGGCTAGGTGGCTACACCTTC.

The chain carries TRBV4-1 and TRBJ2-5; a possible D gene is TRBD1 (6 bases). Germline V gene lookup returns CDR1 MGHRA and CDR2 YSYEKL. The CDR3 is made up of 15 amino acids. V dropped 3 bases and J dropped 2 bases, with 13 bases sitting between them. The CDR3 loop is CASSHAGTLQETQYF. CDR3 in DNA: TGCGCCAGCAGCCACGCAGGGACACTACAAGAGACCCAGTACTTC.

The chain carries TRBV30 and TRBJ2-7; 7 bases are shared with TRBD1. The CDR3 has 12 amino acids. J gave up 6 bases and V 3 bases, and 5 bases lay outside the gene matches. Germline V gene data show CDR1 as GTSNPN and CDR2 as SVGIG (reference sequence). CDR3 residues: CAWRRQGTEQYF. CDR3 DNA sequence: TGTGCCTGGAGAAGACAGGGAACCGAGCAGTACTTC.

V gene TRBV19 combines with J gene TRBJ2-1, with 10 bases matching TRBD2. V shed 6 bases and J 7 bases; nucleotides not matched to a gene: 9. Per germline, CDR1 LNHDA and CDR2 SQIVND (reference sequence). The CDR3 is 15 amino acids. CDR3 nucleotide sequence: TGTGCCAGTAGCACCGGGACTAGCGTCTGGAATGAGCAGTTCTTC. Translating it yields CASSTGTSVWNEQFF.

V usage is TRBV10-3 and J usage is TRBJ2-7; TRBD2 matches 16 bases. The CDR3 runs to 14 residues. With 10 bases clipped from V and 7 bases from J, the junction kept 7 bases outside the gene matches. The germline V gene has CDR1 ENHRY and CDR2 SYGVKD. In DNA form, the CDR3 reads TGTGCCACCGGGACTAGCGGGAGGGCCGAGGAGCAGTACTTC. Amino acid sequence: CATGTSGRAEEQYF.

CDR3: CAWSRDIAIGNTIYF. DNA for the CDR3: TGTGCCTGGTCCCGGGACATCGCGATCGGAAACACCATATATTTT. This chain joins TRBV30 and TRBJ1-3, with D perhaps TRBD1 (6 bases). V lost 5 bases and J lost 4, with 18 bases in between. CDR1 is GTSNPN, CDR2 SVGIG, per germline (reference sequence). The length of the CDR3 is 15 residues.

As DNA, the CDR3 is TGTGCCATCAGTGAGTCAGTAGCGGGACGGAGGACAGATACGCAGTATTTT. This codes for CAISESVAGRRTDTQYF. The J gene is TRBJ2-3, the V gene TRBV10-3, with 8 bases that match TRBD2. The ends lost 0 bases at V and 3 bases at J; junction bases unmatched: 8. CDR1 is ENHRY, CDR2 SYGVKD, per germline. This CDR3 comprises 17 residues.

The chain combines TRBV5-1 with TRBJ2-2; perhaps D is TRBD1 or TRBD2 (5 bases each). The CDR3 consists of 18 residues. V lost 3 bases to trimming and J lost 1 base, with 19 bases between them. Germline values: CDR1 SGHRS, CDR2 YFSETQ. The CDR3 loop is CASSSFLVGTWNTGELFF. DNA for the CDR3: TGCGCCAGCAGCTCGTTTCTAGTGGGGACCTGGAACACCGGGGAGCTGTTTTTT.

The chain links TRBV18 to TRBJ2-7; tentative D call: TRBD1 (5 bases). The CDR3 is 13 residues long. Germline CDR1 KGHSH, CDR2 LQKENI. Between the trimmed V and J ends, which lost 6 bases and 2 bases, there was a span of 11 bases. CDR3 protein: CASSRTLTYEQYF. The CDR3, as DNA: TGTGCCAGCTCCCGGACACTTACCTACGAGCAGTACTTC.

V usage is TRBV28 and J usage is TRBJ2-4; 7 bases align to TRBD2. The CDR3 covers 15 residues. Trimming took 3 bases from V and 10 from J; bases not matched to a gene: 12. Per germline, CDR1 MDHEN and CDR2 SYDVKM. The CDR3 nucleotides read TGTGCCAGCAGTTTGGGAGACTCGCGGGGAGGGATTCAGTACTTC. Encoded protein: CASSLGDSRGGIQYF.

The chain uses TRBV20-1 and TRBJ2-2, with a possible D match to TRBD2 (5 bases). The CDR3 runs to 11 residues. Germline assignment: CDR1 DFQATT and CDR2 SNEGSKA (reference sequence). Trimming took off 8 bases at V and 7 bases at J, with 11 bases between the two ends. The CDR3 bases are TGCAGTCTCTCGGGGTACGGGGAGCTGTTTTTT. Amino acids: CSLSGYGELFF.

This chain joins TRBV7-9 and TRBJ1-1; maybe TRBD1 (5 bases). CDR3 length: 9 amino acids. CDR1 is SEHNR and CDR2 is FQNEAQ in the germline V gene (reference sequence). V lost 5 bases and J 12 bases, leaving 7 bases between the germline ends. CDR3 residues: CASSPGTFF. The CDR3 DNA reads TGTGCCAGCAGCCCAGGGACTTTCTTT.

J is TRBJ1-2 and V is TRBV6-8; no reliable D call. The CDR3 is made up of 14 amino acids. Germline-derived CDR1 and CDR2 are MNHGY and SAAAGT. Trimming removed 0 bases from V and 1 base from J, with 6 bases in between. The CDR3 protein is CASSYSTNNYGYTF. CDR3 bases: TGTGCCAGCAGTTACTCTACAAATAACTATGGCTACACCTTC.

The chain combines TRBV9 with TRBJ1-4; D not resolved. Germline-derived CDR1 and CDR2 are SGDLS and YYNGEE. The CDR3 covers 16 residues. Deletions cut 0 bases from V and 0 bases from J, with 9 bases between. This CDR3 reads CASSVGVIATNEKLFF. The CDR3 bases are TGTGCCAGCAGCGTAGGGGTCATTGCAACTAATGAAAAACTGTTTTTT.

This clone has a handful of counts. CDR3 sequence reads: CASSSDRGWGNTEAFF. The CDR3, as DNA: TGTGCCAGCAGTTCCGACAGGGGTTGGGGAAACACTGAAGCTTTCTTT. The chain recombines TRBV6-5 with TRBJ1-1; 8 bases align to TRBD1. With V trimmed by 4 bases and J by 2 bases, 9 bases remained unmatched. The germline CDR1 and CDR2 sequences are MNHEY and SVGAGI. The CDR3 runs to 16 residues.

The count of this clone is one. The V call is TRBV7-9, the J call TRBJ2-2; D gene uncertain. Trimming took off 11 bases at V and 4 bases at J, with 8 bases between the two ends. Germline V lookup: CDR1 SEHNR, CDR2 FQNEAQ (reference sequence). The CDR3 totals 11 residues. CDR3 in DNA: TGTGCCTTCTTCGCCACCGGGGAGCTGTTTTTT. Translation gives CAFFATGELFF.

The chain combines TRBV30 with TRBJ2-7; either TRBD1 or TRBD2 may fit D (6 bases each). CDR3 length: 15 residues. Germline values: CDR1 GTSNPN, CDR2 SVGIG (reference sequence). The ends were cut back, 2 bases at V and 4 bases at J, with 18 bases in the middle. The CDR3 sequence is CAWSRGYRAQYEQYF. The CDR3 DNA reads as TGTGCCTGGAGTCGGGGGTACAGGGCTCAATACGAGCAGTACTTC.